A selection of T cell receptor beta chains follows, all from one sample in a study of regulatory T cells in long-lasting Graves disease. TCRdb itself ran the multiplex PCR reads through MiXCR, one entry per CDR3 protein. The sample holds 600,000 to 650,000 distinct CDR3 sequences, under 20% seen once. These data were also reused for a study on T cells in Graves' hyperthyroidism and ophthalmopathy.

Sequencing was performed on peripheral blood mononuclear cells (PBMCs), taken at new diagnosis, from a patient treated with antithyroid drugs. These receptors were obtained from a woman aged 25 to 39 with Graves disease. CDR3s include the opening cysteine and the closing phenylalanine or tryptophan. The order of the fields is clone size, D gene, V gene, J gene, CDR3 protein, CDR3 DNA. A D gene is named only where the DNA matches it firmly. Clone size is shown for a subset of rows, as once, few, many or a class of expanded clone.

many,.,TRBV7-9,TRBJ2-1,CASSLSSSYNEQFF,TGTGCCAGCAGCCTTAGTTCTAGTTACAATGAGCAGTTCTTC
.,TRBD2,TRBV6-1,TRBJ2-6,CASRTTLAGKSGANVLTF,TGTGCCAGCAGGACGACCCTAGCGGGAAAGTCTGGGGCCAACGTCCTGACTTTC
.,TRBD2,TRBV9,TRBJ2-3,CASSVEAKREGFADTQYF,TGTGCCAGCAGCGTAGAGGCTAAGCGGGAGGGGTTTGCAGATACGCAGTATTTT
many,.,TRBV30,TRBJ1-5,CAWSPPGGNQPQHF,TGTGCCTGGAGTCCCCCCGGGGGGAATCAGCCCCAGCATTTT
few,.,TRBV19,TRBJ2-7,CASSIDSYSYEQYF,TGTGCCAGTAGTATTGACAGTTACTCCTACGAGCAGTACTTC
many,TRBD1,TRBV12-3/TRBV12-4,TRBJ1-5,CASSPADRGGNQPQHF,TGTGCCAGCAGTCCCGCTGACAGGGGCGGCAATCAGCCCCAGCATTTT
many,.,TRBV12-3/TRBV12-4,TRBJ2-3,CASSPPTGPGQSTDTQYF,TGTGCCAGCAGTCCCCCGACCGGCCCAGGACAGAGCACAGATACGCAGTATTTT
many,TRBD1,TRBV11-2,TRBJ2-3,CASSEQGPADTQYF,TGTGCCAGCAGCGAACAGGGGCCCGCAGATACGCAGTATTTT
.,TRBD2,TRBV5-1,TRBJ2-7,CASSLVAPTSGISYEQYF,TGCGCCAGCAGCTTGGTAGCCCCTACTAGCGGGATATCCTACGAGCAGTACTTC
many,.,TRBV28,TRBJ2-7,CASSLTVNEQYF,TGTGCCAGCAGTCTGACAGTCAACGAGCAGTACTTC
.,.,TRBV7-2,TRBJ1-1,CASSLIGTEAFF,TGTGCCAGCAGCTTGATCGGGACTGAAGCTTTCTTT
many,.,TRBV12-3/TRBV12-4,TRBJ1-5,CASSPAELSNQPQHF,TGTGCCAGCAGCCCCGCGGAACTTAGCAATCAGCCCCAGCATTTT
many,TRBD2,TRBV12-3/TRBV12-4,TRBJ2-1,CASSLRTSGNEQFF,TGTGCCAGCAGTTTACGGACTAGCGGCAATGAGCAGTTCTTC
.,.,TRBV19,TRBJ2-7,CATRDGDTPTEQYF,TGTGCCACCAGAGACGGGGACACCCCTACCGAGCAGTACTTC
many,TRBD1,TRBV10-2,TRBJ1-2,CASSVTGTGANYGYTF,TGCGCCAGCAGCGTTACCGGGACAGGGGCCAACTATGGCTACACCTTC
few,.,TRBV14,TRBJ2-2,CASSRATFTGELFF,TGTGCCAGCAGCCGGGCGACCTTCACCGGGGAGCTGTTTTTT
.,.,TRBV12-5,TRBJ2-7,CASALLVGPMIYEQYF,TGTGCTAGTGCCCTACTTGTGGGGCCGATGATCTACGAGCAGTACTTC
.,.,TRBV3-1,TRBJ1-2,CASSQTRNYGYTF,TGTGCCAGCAGCCAAACACGGAACTATGGCTACACCTTC
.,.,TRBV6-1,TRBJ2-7,CASSVSAYSYEQYF,TGTGCCAGCAGTGTCTCAGCCTATTCCTACGAGCAGTACTTC
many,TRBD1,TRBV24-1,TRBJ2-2,CATSDVKGAWKNTRELFF,TGTGCCACCAGTGACGTGAAGGGGGCTTGGAAGAACACCAGGGAGCTGTTTTTT
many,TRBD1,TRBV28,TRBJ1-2,CASSTPTGGYGYTF,TGTGCCAGCAGTACACCCACAGGGGGATATGGCTACACCTTC
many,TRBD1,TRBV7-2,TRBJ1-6,CASSLEGQSNSPLHF,TGTGCCAGCAGCTTAGAGGGACAGAGTAATTCACCCCTCCACTTT
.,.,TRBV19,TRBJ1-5,CASGGGFEPQHF,TGTGCCAGCGGCGGGGGGTTTGAGCCCCAGCATTTT
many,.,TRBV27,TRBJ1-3,CASKNPSGNTIYF,TGTGCCAGCAAAAATCCGTCTGGAAACACCATATATTTT
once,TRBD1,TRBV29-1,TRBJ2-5,CSVRDRVGVETQYF,TGCAGCGTTCGGGACAGGGTGGGGGTAGAGACCCAGTACTTC
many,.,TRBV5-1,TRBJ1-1,CASSSDGLNTEAFF,TGCGCCAGCAGCTCGGACGGCCTGAACACTGAAGCTTTCTTT
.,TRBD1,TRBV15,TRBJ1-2,CATSSDRGPGGYTF,TGTGCCACCAGCTCGGACAGGGGGCCTGGTGGCTACACCTTC
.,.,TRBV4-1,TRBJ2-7,CASSQFERNSYEQYF,TGCGCCAGCAGCCAATTCGAGCGGAACTCCTACGAGCAGTACTTC
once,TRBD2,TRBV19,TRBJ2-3,CASRARAGTSSTDTQYF,TGTGCCAGTAGGGCTCGAGCGGGAACCTCTAGCACAGATACGCAGTATTTT
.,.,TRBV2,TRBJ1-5,CASSRLGEKGRSQHF,TGTGCCAGCAGTAGACTAGGAGAAAAGGGTAGGTCCCAGCATTTT
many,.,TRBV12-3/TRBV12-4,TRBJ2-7,CASSQGRSEQYF,TGTGCCAGCAGCCAGGGACGGAGCGAGCAGTACTTC
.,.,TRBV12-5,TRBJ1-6,CASGLASQSSYNSPLHF,TGTGCTAGTGGTTTGGCTTCACAGAGCTCCTATAATTCACCCCTCCACTTT
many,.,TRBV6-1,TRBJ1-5,CASREGSNQPQHF,TGTGCCAGCAGAGAAGGAAGCAATCAGCCCCAGCATTTT
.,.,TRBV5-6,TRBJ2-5,CASSVTGEGETQYF,TGTGCCAGCAGCGTGACAGGGGAGGGGGAGACCCAGTACTTC
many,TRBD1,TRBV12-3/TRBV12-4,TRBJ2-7,CASSPARGQGSYEQYF,TGTGCCAGCAGTCCGGCGAGGGGACAGGGTTCCTACGAGCAGTACTTC
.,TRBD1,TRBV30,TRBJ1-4,CAWAGTVNEKLFF,TGTGCCTGGGCCGGGACAGTCAATGAAAAACTGTTTTTT
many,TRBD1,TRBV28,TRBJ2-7,CASSLTRTGSRSYEQYF,TGTGCCAGCAGTTTGACTAGGACAGGGAGTAGGTCCTACGAGCAGTACTTC
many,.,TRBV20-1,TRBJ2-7,CSATRPTSQEQYF,TGCAGTGCTACCCGACCGACATCTCAAGAGCAGTACTTC
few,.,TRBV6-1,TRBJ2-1,CATRGEGFGNEQFF,TGTGCCACTAGGGGTGAGGGGTTCGGGAATGAGCAGTTCTTC
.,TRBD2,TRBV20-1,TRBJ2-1,CSAPGLARNEQFF,TGCAGTGCACCGGGACTAGCTCGCAATGAGCAGTTCTTC
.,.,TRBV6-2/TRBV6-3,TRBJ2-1,CASSTNSGFSYNEQFF,TGTGCCAGCAGTACCAATAGCGGCTTCTCCTACAATGAGCAGTTCTTC
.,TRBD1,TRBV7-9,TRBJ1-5,CASSLGTGTSRQPQHF,TGTGCCAGCAGCTTGGGGACAGGGACCTCCAGGCAGCCCCAGCATTTT
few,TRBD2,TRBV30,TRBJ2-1,CAWSFRLAGLGEQFF,TGTGCCTGGAGTTTTCGACTAGCGGGACTAGGTGAGCAGTTCTTC
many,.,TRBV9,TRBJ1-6,CASSVGGSDPLHF,TGTGCCAGCAGCGTCGGGGGGTCCGACCCCCTCCACTTT
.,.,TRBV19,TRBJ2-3,CASSGSIDTQYF,TGTGCCAGTAGCGGGTCGATAGATACGCAGTATTTT
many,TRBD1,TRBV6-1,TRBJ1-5,CASSKDRGFNQPQHF,TGTGCCAGCAGCAAGGACAGGGGGTTCAATCAGCCCCAGCATTTT
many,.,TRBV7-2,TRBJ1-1,CASSLGLKVGTEAFF,TGTGCCAGCAGCTTAGGACTAAAAGTAGGGACTGAAGCTTTCTTT
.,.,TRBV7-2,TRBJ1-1,CASSLIGDDTEAFF,TGTGCCAGCAGCTTAATTGGGGATGACACTGAAGCTTTCTTT
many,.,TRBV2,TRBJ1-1,CASKKRHLNTEAFF,TGTGCCAGCAAAAAACGACACTTGAACACTGAAGCTTTCTTT
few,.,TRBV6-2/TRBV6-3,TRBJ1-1,CASRGSMNTEAFF,TGTGCCAGCAGGGGGAGCATGAACACTGAAGCTTTCTTT
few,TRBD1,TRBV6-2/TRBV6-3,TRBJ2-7,CAMGQGYEQHF,TGTGCCATGGGACAGGGCTACGAGCAGCACTTC
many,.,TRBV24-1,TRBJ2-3,CATSDLGMGEETQYF,TGTGCCACCAGTGATTTGGGTATGGGAGAGGAGACGCAGTATTTT
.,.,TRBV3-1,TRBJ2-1,CASSQDGGTYNEQFF,TGTGCCAGCAGCCAAGACGGCGGGACCTACAATGAGCAGTTCTTC
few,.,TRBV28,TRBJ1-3,CASRPPGLEGNTIYF,TGTGCCAGCAGGCCTCCTGGGTTGGAGGGAAACACCATATATTTT
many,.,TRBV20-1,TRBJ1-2,CSARGTKVPNYGYTF,TGCAGTGCTAGGGGGACGAAAGTGCCTAACTATGGCTACACCTTC
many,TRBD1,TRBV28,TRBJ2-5,CASSPRTGRSLETQYF,TGTGCCAGCAGTCCCCGGACAGGGAGGTCCCTAGAGACCCAGTACTTC
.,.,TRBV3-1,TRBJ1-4,CASSQVGGRDGKLFF,TGTGCCAGCAGCCAAGTGGGAGGGCGCGACGGAAAACTGTTTTTT
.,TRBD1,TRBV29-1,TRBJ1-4,CSARQQGSNEKLFF,TGCAGCGCACGACAACAGGGGAGTAATGAAAAACTGTTTTTT
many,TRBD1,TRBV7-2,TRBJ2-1,CASRQTGEWNEQFF,TGTGCCAGCAGGCAGACAGGGGAGTGGAATGAGCAGTTCTTC
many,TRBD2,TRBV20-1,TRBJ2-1,CSATSGSSYNEQFF,TGCAGTGCTACTAGCGGGAGCTCCTACAATGAGCAGTTCTTC